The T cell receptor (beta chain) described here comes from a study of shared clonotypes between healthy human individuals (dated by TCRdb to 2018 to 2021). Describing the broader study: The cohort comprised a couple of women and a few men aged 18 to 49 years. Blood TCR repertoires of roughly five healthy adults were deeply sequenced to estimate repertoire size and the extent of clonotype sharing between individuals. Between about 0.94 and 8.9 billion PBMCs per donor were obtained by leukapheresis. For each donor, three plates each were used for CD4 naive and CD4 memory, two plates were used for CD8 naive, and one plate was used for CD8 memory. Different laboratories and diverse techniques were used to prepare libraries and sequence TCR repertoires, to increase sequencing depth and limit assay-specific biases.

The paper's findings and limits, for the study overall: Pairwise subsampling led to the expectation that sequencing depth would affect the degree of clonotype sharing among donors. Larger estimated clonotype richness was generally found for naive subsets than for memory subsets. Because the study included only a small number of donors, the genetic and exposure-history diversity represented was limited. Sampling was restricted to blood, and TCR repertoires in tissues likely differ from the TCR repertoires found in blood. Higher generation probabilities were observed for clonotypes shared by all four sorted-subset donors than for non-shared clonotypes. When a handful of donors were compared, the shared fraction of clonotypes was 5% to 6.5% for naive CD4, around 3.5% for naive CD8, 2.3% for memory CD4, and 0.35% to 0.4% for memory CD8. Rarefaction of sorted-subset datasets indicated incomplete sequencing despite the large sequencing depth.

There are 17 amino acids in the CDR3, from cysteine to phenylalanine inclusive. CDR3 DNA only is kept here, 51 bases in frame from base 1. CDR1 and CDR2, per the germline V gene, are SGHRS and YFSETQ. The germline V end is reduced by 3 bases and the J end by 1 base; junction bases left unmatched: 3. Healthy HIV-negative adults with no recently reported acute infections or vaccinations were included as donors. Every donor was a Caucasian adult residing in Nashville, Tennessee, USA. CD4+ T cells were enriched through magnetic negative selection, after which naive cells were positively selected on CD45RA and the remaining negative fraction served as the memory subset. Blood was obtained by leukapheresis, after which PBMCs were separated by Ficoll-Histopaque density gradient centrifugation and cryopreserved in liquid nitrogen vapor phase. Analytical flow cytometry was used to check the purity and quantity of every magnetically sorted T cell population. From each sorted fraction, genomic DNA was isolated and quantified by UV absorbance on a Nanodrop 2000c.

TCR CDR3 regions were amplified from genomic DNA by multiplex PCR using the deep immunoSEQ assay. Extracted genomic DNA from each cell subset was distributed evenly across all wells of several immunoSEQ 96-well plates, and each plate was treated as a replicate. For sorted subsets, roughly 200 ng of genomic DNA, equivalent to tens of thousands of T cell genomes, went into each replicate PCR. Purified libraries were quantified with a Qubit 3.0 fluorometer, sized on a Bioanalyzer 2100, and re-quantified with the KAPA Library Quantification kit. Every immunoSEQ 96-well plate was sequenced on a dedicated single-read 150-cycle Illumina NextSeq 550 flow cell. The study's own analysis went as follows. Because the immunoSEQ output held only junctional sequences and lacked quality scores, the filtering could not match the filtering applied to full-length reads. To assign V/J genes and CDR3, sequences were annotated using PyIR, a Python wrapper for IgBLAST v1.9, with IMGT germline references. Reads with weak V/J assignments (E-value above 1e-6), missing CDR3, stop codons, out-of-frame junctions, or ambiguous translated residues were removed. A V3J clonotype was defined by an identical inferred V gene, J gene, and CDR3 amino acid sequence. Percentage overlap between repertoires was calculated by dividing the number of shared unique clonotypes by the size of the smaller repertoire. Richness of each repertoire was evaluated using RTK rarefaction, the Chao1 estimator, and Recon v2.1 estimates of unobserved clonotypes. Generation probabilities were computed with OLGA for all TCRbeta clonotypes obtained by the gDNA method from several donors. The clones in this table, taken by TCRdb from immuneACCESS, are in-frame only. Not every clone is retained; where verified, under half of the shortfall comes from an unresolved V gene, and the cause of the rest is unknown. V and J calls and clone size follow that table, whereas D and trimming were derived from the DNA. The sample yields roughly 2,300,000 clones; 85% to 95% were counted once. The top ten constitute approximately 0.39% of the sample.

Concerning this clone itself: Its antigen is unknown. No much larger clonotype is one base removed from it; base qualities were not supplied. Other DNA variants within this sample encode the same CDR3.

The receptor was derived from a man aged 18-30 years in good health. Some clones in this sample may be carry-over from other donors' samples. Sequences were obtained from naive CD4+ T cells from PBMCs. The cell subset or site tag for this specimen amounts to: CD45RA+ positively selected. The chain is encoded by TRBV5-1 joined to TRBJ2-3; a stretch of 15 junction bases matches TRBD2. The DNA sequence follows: TGCGCCAGCAGCTCCGGACTAGCGGGAGGGGGCACAGATACGCAGTATTTT. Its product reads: CASSSGLAGGGTDTQYF.